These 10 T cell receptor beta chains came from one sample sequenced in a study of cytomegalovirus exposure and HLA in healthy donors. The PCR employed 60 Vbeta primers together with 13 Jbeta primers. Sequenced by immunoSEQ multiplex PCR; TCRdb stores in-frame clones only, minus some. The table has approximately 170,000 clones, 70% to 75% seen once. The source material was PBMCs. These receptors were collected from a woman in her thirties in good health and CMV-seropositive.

CDR3 loop: CASADINTEAFF. The CDR3 coding sequence is TGTGCCAGCGCCGACATAAACACTGAAGCTTTCTTT. The J gene is TRBJ1-1, the V gene TRBV25-1; D remains unclear. Germline values: CDR1 MGHDK, CDR2 SYGVNS. Deletions cut 8 bases from V and 2 bases from J, with 9 bases between. The CDR3 contains 12 residues.

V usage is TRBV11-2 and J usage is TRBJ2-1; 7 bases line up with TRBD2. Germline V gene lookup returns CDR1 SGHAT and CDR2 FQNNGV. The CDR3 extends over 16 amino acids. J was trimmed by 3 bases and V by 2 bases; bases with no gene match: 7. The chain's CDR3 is CASSLLAGAFYNEQFF. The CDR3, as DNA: TGTGCCAGCAGCTTATTAGCGGGCGCCTTCTACAATGAGCAGTTCTTC.

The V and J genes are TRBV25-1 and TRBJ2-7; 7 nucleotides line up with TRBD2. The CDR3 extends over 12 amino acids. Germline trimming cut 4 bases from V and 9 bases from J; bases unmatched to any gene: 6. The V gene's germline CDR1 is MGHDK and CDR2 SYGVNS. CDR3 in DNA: TGTGCCAGCAGTGTGGGACTAAACATGCAGTACTTC. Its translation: CASSVGLNMQYF.

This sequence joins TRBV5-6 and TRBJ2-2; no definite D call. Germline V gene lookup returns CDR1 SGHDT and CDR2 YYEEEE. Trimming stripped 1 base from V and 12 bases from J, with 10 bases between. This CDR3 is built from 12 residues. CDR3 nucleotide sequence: TGTGCCAGCAGCTTGACGAGGTGCCAGCTGTTTTTT. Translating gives CASSLTRCQLFF. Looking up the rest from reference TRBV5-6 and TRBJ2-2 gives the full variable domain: DAGVTQSPTHLIKTRGQQVTLRCSPKSGHDTVSWYQQALGQGPQFIFQYYEEEERQRGNFPDRFSGHQFPNYSSELNVNALLLGDSALYLCASSLTRCQLFFGEGSRLTVL.

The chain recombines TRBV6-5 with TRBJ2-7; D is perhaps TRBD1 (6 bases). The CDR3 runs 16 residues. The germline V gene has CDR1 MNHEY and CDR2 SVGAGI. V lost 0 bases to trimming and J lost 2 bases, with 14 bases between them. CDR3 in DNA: TGTGCCAGCAGTTACTCGAGGTTCCAGGGGACCTACGAGCAGTACTTC. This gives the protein CASSYSRFQGTYEQYF.

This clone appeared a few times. CDR3 amino acids: CASSGQGRIITDTQYF. In DNA form, the CDR3 reads TGCGCCAGCAGTGGACAGGGGCGAATCATCACAGATACGCAGTATTTT. The chain uses TRBV10-1 and TRBJ2-3; the match to TRBD1 covers 8 bases. Germline assignment: CDR1 WNHNN and CDR2 SYGVQD (reference sequence). The CDR3 sequence is 16 residues long. J gave up 2 bases and V 4 bases, and 8 bases lay outside the gene matches.

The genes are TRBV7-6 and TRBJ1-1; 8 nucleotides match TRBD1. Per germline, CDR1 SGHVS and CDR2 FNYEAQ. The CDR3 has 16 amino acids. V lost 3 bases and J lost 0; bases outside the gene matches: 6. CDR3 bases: TGTGCCAGCAGCTTTCGGACAGGGATAATGAACACTGAAGCTTTCTTT. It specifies CASSFRTGIMNTEAFF.

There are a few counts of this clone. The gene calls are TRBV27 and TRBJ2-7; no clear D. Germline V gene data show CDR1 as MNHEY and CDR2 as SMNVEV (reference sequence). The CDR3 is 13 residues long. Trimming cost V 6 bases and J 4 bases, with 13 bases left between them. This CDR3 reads CASSSPPRYEQYF. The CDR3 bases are TGTGCCAGCAGCTCTCCTCCGAGATACGAGCAGTACTTC.

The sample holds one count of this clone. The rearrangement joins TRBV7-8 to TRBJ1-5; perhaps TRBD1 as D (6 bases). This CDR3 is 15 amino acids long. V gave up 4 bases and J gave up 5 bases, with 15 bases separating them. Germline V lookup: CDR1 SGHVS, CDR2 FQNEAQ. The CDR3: CASSSLAGVDQPQHF. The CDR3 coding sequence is TGTGCCAGCAGCTCCCTAGCAGGGGTGGATCAGCCCCAGCATTTT.

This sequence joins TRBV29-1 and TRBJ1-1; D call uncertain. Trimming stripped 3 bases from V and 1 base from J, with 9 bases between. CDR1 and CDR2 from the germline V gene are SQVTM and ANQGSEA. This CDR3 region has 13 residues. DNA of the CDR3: TGCAGCGTTGATCCCGCGTCGAACACTGAAGCTTTCTTT. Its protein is CSVDPASNTEAFF.